Below, 7 T cell receptor beta chains from the same sample are listed, as sequenced in a study of blood T cell repertoires in COVID-19. The data were produced by immunoSEQ multiplex PCR, yet TCRdb's version contains in-frame clones alone and is incomplete. The data hold about 98,000 clones, with approximately 80% observed a single time. The specimen sequenced was peripheral blood. Receptor source: a man aged 60 to 69 with acute or convalescent COVID-19.

This chain joins TRBV14 and TRBJ1-2, with D tentatively TRBD1 (5 bases). The CDR3 has 14 amino acids. Germline-derived CDR1 and CDR2 are SGHDN and FVKESK. The V end lost 0 bases, the J end lost 2 bases, and 7 bases lay between the germline ends. The CDR3 sequence: CASSQDRVNYGYTF. The CDR3 nucleotides are TGTGCCAGCAGCCAAGACAGGGTAAACTATGGCTACACCTTC.

The rearrangement uses TRBV2 and TRBJ2-3; 12 bases are shared with TRBD2. This CDR3 contains 16 residues. Germline trimming cut 4 bases from V and 5 bases from J; bases unmatched to any gene: 7. Per the germline V gene, CDR1 is SNHLY and CDR2 is FYNNEI. The CDR3 DNA reads as TGTGCCAGCAGTGGCCTAGCGGGAGGGCCGGGAGATACGCAGTATTTT. Its protein product is CASSGLAGGPGDTQYF.

V usage is TRBV30 and J usage is TRBJ2-1; D unresolved. The CDR3 sequence is 13 residues long. The germline V gene encodes CDR1 GTSNPN and CDR2 SVGIG (reference sequence). V lost 3 bases to trimming and J lost 10 bases, with 16 bases between them. DNA for the CDR3: TGTGCCTGGAGCCGTACCCTGCACGGGGAGCAGTTCTTC. Encoded protein: CAWSRTLHGEQFF.

V is TRBV6-2 or TRBV6-3 and J is TRBJ1-6, with TRBD1 identical over 8 bases. The CDR3 sequence is 14 residues long. Germline CDR1 is MNHEY and CDR2 is SVGEGT. V shed 5 bases, J shed 8 bases, and the junction held 5 bases outside the gene matches. The CDR3, as DNA: TGTGCCAGCAGTCTGACAGGGGTAGATTCACCCCTCCACTTT. The encoded protein is CASSLTGVDSPLHF.

The chain couples TRBV30 to TRBJ1-5, with D tentatively TRBD1 (5 bases). The germline V gene encodes CDR1 GTSNPN and CDR2 SVGIG (reference sequence). The CDR3 is 14 residues long. With 7 bases removed from V and 6 bases from J, the gap between germline ends came to 19 bases. CDR3 in amino acids: CASGTVSGGQPQHF. Here the CDR3 DNA reads TGTGCCTCCGGGACTGTGAGCGGGGGTCAGCCCCAGCATTTT.

The chain employs TRBV19 and TRBJ1-5, with 10 positions matching TRBD1. CDR3 length: 16 residues. Germline CDR1 reads LNHDA; CDR2 reads SQIVND (reference sequence). V gave up 4 bases and J gave up 1 base; unmatched junction bases: 4. The DNA for the CDR3 is TGTGCCAGTAGTACGACAGGGGGCAGGAGCAATCAGCCCCAGCATTTT. This codes for CASSTTGGRSNQPQHF.

As regards this clone: Because the CDR3's place on the DNA is in doubt, the DNA is left out and the CDR3 is given as listed by TCRdb. This CDR3 is CASSSILTGDFGPDTQYF. The chain joins TRBV27 to TRBJ2-3; the table's D call of TRBD1 was not tested on the DNA. Germline V gives CDR1 MNHEY, CDR2 SMNVEV (reference sequence). The CDR3 spans 18 amino acids, including both terminal residues.